Listed here are 5 T cell receptor beta chains from one sample, sequenced in a study. MiXCR was run by TCRdb on the 5' RACE reads, yielding one entry per CDR3 protein. The sample carries some 45,000 distinct CDR3 sequences, around 26% recorded once. Input material: naive CD4+ T cells sorted from blood. Subset denoted: naive CD4+ T cells, CD4+CD45RA+CD25-. The receptors were gathered from a female donor with breast cancer.

J is TRBJ2-7 and V is TRBV7-9; the D gene is possibly TRBD1 (6 bases). Germline-derived CDR1 and CDR2 are SEHNR and FQNEAQ (reference sequence). This CDR3 is built from 14 residues. Trimming left V 7 bases short and J 3 bases short, with 16 bases between. The CDR3 nucleotides are TGTGCCAGCAAGTCTGACAGGCTGGACTACGAGCAGTACTTC. Translating gives CASKSDRLDYEQYF.

Note on this clonotype: A read error may produce the germline difference seen at one junction end. The chain has TRBV7-9 and TRBJ2-3, with TRBD2 matching 9 bases. Germline CDR1 SEHNR, CDR2 FQNEAQ (reference sequence). The CDR3 is made up of 15 amino acids. The CDR3 protein is CAGSLAGARTDTQYF. CDR3 nucleotide sequence: TGTGCCGGCAGCTTAGCGGGAGCTCGCACAGATACGCAGTATTTT.

There are a few counts of this clonotype. The chain carries TRBV7-2 and TRBJ1-5; D remains ambiguous. V lost 5 bases, J lost 0 bases, and 11 bases lay in between. This CDR3 has 15 amino acids. Germline V lookup: CDR1 SGHTA, CDR2 FQGNSA. Written as DNA, the CDR3 is TGTGCCAGCAGCCGTGGCGGGTTTAGCAATCAGCCCCAGCATTTT. Translation: CASSRGGFSNQPQHF. The entire variable domain, with the rest obtained from reference TRBV7-2 and TRBJ1-5, is as follows: GAGVSQSPSNKVTEKGKDVELRCDPISGHTALYWYRQSLGQGLEFLIYFQGNSAPDKSGLPSDRFSAERTGGSVSTLTIQRTQQEDSAVYLCASSRGGFSNQPQHFGDGTRLSIL.

The gene calls are TRBV25-1 and TRBJ2-5; D is unclear. CDR1 and CDR2 (germline): MGHDK, SYGVNS. The CDR3 spans 15 residues. Trimming took off 1 base at V and 2 bases at J, with 11 bases between the two ends. CDR3 sequence (DNA): TGTGCCAGCAGTGAATCTCCAGGTCTACAAGAGACCCAGTACTTC. It translates to CASSESPGLQETQYF.

This clonotype showed up just a few times. This chain links TRBV4-2 with TRBJ1-6, with 7 positions matching TRBD1. Trimming removed 4 bases from V and 6 bases from J; junction bases left unmatched: 9. The CDR3 is 16 amino acids. Germline values: CDR1 LGHNA, CDR2 YNFKEQ. The DNA of the CDR3 is TGTGCCAGCAGCCCCAGTTGGGACAGCTTTAATTCACCCCTCCACTTT. Translation gives CASSPSWDSFNSPLHF.